This passage covers 25 T cell receptor beta chains from one sample sequenced in a study of T cell changes during pregnancy in multiple sclerosis. Sequencing used immunoSEQ multiplex PCR; TCRdb keeps in-frame clones, though not all of them. The sample holds 50,000 to 75,000 clones; 90% to 95% are singletons and the top ten take 2.2%. This specimen was peripheral blood, taken in the third trimester of pregnancy. The receptors originated from a female donor in good health, enrolled as a control in a pregnancy study.

The chain recombines TRBV7-3 with TRBJ1-2, with TRBD1 as a possible D gene (5 bases). Looked up from germline, CDR1 is SGHTA and CDR2 is FQGTGA. The CDR3 covers 13 residues. Deletions cut 6 bases from V and 8 bases from J, with 16 bases between. The CDR3 is CASRGPPGYGYTF. Written as DNA, the CDR3 is TGTGCCAGCAGGGGCCCCCCAGGGTACGGCTACACCTTC. Supplemented by reference TRBV7-3 and TRBJ1-2, the full variable domain reads GAGVSQTPSNKVTEKGKYVELRCDPISGHTALYWYRQSLGQGPEFLIYFQGTGAADDSGLPNDRFFAVRPEGSVSTLKIQRTERGDSAVYLCASRGPPGYGYTFGSGTRLTVV.

The CDR3 DNA reads TGTGCCATCAGCCCCCCGCCAGGGGCTGGGGCCAACGTCCTGACTTTC. Translating gives CAISPPPGAGANVLTF. The rearrangement joins TRBV10-3 to TRBJ2-6, with D possibly TRBD1 on 6 matching bases. Germline CDR1 is ENHRY and CDR2 is SYGVKD. The V end was cut by 6 bases, the J end by 2 bases, with 14 bases between. This CDR3 contains 16 residues.

The rearrangement uses TRBV5-1 and TRBJ2-5; TRBD2 matches at 11 bases. This CDR3 is built from 16 residues. The ends lost 5 bases at V and 1 base at J; junction bases unmatched: 7. Germline V gene sequence: CDR1 SGHRS, CDR2 YFSETQ. CDR3 bases: TGCGCCAGCAGACCCGGGACTAGCGGATTCCAAGAGACCCAGTACTTC. Encoded protein: CASRPGTSGFQETQYF.

The chain recombines TRBV27 with TRBJ1-1; TRBD1 matches 8 bases. V shed 9 bases, J shed 4 bases, and the junction held 7 bases outside the gene matches. The CDR3 runs 13 residues. Germline V gene data show CDR1 as MNHEY and CDR2 as SMNVEV (reference sequence). CDR3 in amino acids: CASNEQGGTEAFF. The CDR3 DNA sequence: TGTGCCAGTAACGAACAGGGGGGCACTGAAGCTTTCTTT.

The chain uses TRBV27 and TRBJ2-2; D ambiguous. This CDR3 spans 12 amino acids. V shed 4 bases and J shed 7 bases, with 7 bases lying between them. Germline V gene data show CDR1 as MNHEY and CDR2 as SMNVEV (reference sequence). As DNA, the CDR3 is TGTGCCAGCAGTTCCTCACTCGGGGAGCTGTTTTTT. Protein: CASSSSLGELFF.

The chain links TRBV27 to TRBJ2-7, with TRBD2 matching 11 bases. J was trimmed by 2 bases and V by 0 bases; bases with no gene match: 6. This CDR3 region has 17 residues. The germline V gene encodes CDR1 MNHEY and CDR2 SMNVEV (reference sequence). This CDR3 reads CASSLSRPSGRTYEQYF. The CDR3 region has the DNA TGTGCCAGCAGTTTATCCAGGCCTAGCGGGAGGACCTACGAGCAGTACTTC.

V usage is TRBV5-6 and J usage is TRBJ2-2; no reliable D call. V lost 4 bases and J lost 4, with 8 bases in between. CDR3 length equals 13 residues. Germline CDR1 reads SGHDT; CDR2 reads YYEEEE. The CDR3 region is CASSGTVTGELFF. The DNA of the CDR3 is TGTGCCAGCAGCGGTACAGTCACCGGGGAGCTGTTTTTT. Combining the CDR3 with reference TRBV5-6 and TRBJ2-2 gives the whole variable domain DAGVTQSPTHLIKTRGQQVTLRCSPKSGHDTVSWYQQALGQGPQFIFQYYEEEERQRGNFPDRFSGHQFPNYSSELNVNALLLGDSALYLCASSGTVTGELFFGEGSRLTVL.

This clone was observed a handful of times. V gene TRBV29-1 combines with J gene TRBJ1-2; D gene uncertain. V shed 0 bases and J shed 4 bases, with 6 bases lying between them. The length of the CDR3 is 12 residues. Germline CDR1 and CDR2: SQVTM and ANQGSEA. The CDR3 coding sequence is TGCAGCGTTGAAGAACGCAGCTATGGCTACACCTTC. Protein sequence: CSVEERSYGYTF. The full variable domain, its missing parts supplied by reference TRBV29-1 and TRBJ1-2, is SAVISQKPSRDICQRGTSLTIQCQVDSQVTMMFWYRQQPGQSLTLIATANQGSEATYESGFVIDKFPISRPNLTFSTLTVSNMSPEDSSIYLCSVEERSYGYTFGSGTRLTVV.

Regarding this clone: Sequence at one end of the junction differs from germline and may be a read error. The rearrangement links TRBV2 to TRBJ2-1; TRBD2 agrees at 8 bases. The CDR3 has 15 residues. Germline V gene data show CDR1 as SNHLY and CDR2 as FYNNEI. CDR3 sequence (DNA): TGTGCCAGCAGGGAAGGGACTAGCTCCTACAATGAGCAGTTCTTC. This gives the protein CASREGTSSYNEQFF.

This clone is a singleton in its sample. The chain couples TRBV2 to TRBJ2-3, with a tentative D call TRBD1 (5 bases). V lost 7 bases and J lost 2, with 10 bases in between. Germline V lookup: CDR1 SNHLY, CDR2 FYNNEI. This CDR3 comprises 13 residues. The CDR3 region is CASMVTDTDTQYF. CDR3 sequence (DNA): TGTGCCAGCATGGTGACAGACACAGATACGCAGTATTTT.

Concerning this clone itself: One end of the junction fails to match germline, which may point to a read error. V and J are TRBV28 and TRBJ1-2; 7 bases match TRBD1. CDR3 length: 11 amino acids. Germline V gene sequence: CDR1 MDHEN, CDR2 SYDVKM. Here the CDR3 reads CASSSLDRTNF. The CDR3 nucleotides read TGTGCCAGCAGCTCCTTGGACAGGACAAACTTC.

The chain combines TRBV30 with TRBJ2-7, with 9 bases aligning to TRBD2. The CDR3 runs 14 residues. The ends lost 7 bases at V and 1 base at J; junction bases unmatched: 8. In germline, CDR1 is GTSNPN, CDR2 SVGIG (reference sequence). CDR3 loop: CALLQRGASYEQYF. The CDR3 region has the DNA TGTGCCTTGCTCCAGCGGGGGGCGTCCTACGAGCAGTACTTC.

The V call is TRBV5-6, the J call TRBJ2-2, with D perhaps TRBD1 (5 bases). The CDR3 sequence is 17 residues long. CDR1 SGHDT and CDR2 YYEEEE come from the germline V gene. Trimming cost V 1 base and J 2 bases, with 15 bases left between them. CDR3 sequence: CASSLWAGQGNTGELFF. CDR3 coding DNA: TGTGCCAGCAGCTTGTGGGCAGGGCAGGGCAACACCGGGGAGCTGTTTTTT. The whole variable domain, filled in from reference TRBV5-6 and TRBJ2-2, reads DAGVTQSPTHLIKTRGQQVTLRCSPKSGHDTVSWYQQALGQGPQFIFQYYEEEERQRGNFPDRFSGHQFPNYSSELNVNALLLGDSALYLCASSLWAGQGNTGELFFGEGSRLTVL.

Note on this clone: One end of the junction is discordant with germline, which a read error may explain. The rearrangement uses TRBV7-7 and TRBJ1-5; D is undetermined. Germline lookup yields CDR1 SSHAT and CDR2 FNYEAQ (reference sequence). CDR3 size: 18 residues. The CDR3 sequence: CASSLRPGVESPNQPQHF. The CDR3 nucleotides are TGTGCTAGCAGCTTAAGACCCGGGGTTGAATCTCCCAATCAGCCCCAGCATTTT.

The rearrangement uses TRBV7-9 and TRBJ2-2; TRBD2 aligns across 10 bases. The CDR3 sequence is 16 residues long. The V gene end was trimmed by 5 bases and the J gene end by 5 bases; junction bases not matched to a gene: 8. The germline V gene encodes CDR1 SEHNR and CDR2 FQNEAQ (reference sequence). In DNA form, the CDR3 reads TGTGCCAGCAGCCATGTGACTAGCGGGTTGACCGGGGAGCTGTTTTTT. Translating it yields CASSHVTSGLTGELFF.

The chain carries TRBV5-1 and TRBJ1-2; 11 nucleotides match TRBD1. V was pared by 4 bases and J by 8 bases, with 7 bases of the junction left unmatched. The CDR3 totals 14 residues. Germline V lookup: CDR1 SGHRS, CDR2 YFSETQ. CDR3 loop: CASSGRTGGGGYTF. CDR3 coding DNA: TGCGCCAGCAGCGGACGGACAGGGGGCGGGGGCTACACCTTC.

The chain has TRBV5-1 and TRBJ2-5; 13 bases match TRBD2. Germline V gives CDR1 SGHRS, CDR2 YFSETQ. The V and J ends lost 5 bases and 0 bases, in that order; junction bases with no gene match: 10. The CDR3 covers 18 residues. The CDR3 region is CASSSGLAGVVYQETQYF. The CDR3 DNA reads as TGCGCCAGCAGTTCCGGACTAGCGGGGGTCGTGTACCAAGAGACCCAGTACTTC.

This clone was detected once. This chain links TRBV5-6 with TRBJ1-3, with TRBD1 matching 8 bases. J lost 2 bases, V lost 4 bases, and 14 bases had no gene match. This CDR3 is 18 amino acids long. Germline CDR1 SGHDT, CDR2 YYEEEE. Here the CDR3 DNA reads TGTGCCAGCAGCCCCGGACAGGGTTGGTTTGGGGCTGGAAACACCATATATTTT. Amino acid sequence: CASSPGQGWFGAGNTIYF.

The rearrangement uses TRBV13 and TRBJ2-5; D gene unclear. This CDR3 comprises 14 residues. The germline CDR1 and CDR2 sequences are PRHDT and FYEKMQ (reference sequence). The germline V and J ends were trimmed by 4 bases and 1 base, with 10 bases remaining between them. Written as DNA, the CDR3 is TGTGCCAGCAGCTCCTGGTCACTCCAAGAGACCCAGTACTTC. This sequence encodes CASSSWSLQETQYF.

In regard to this clone: Distinct nucleotide sequences in the sample also encode this CDR3. The chain has TRBV29-1 and TRBJ1-2; TRBD1 is a possible D gene (6 bases). Germline CDR1 reads SQVTM; CDR2 reads ANQGSEA. Trimming left V 2 bases short and J 4 bases short, with 11 bases between. The CDR3 length is 13 residues. The CDR3 nucleotides are TGCAGCGTTGAATTCCAGGGGAGCTATGGCTACACCTTC. Encoded protein: CSVEFQGSYGYTF. Full variable domain (remainder filled in from reference TRBV29-1 and TRBJ1-2): SAVISQKPSRDICQRGTSLTIQCQVDSQVTMMFWYRQQPGQSLTLIATANQGSEATYESGFVIDKFPISRPNLTFSTLTVSNMSPEDSSIYLCSVEFQGSYGYTFGSGTRLTVV.

The chain is built from TRBV4-1 and TRBJ1-1; D may be TRBD1 (6 bases). CDR3 length: 15 amino acids. V was trimmed by 3 bases and J by 5 bases, leaving 16 bases between them. CDR1 MGHRA and CDR2 YSYEKL come from the germline V gene. The CDR3 sequence: CASSQPLGGRTEAFF. The CDR3 DNA sequence: TGCGCCAGCAGCCAGCCTCTAGGGGGAAGAACTGAAGCTTTCTTT.

This sequence joins TRBV18 and TRBJ1-2; 9 bases map to TRBD1. The CDR3 is 14 amino acids. Trimming at V came to 0 bases and at J to 8 bases, leaving 4 bases not matched to a gene. Per germline, CDR1 KGHSH and CDR2 LQKENI. As DNA, the CDR3 is TGTGCCAGCTCACCACCACAGGGGGCGCGGGGCTACACCTTC. It yields the protein CASSPPQGARGYTF.

The chain carries TRBV19 and TRBJ2-3; D gene ambiguous. Trimming cost V 3 bases and J 3 bases, with 10 bases left between them. The length of the CDR3 is 14 residues. Looked up from germline, CDR1 is LNHDA and CDR2 is SQIVND (reference sequence). The CDR3 loop is CASSITRKTDTQYF. CDR3 bases: TGTGCCAGTAGTATTACCAGGAAGACAGATACGCAGTATTTT.

J is TRBJ1-1 and V is TRBV19; maybe TRBD1 (5 bases). This CDR3 contains 15 residues. V was trimmed by 5 bases and J by 1 base, leaving 14 bases between them. Germline V lookup: CDR1 LNHDA, CDR2 SQIVND (reference sequence). CDR3 sequence reads: CASSPIEGQNTEAFF. The CDR3 region has the DNA TGTGCCAGTAGTCCAATAGAAGGACAGAACACTGAAGCTTTCTTT.

The chain combines TRBV6-6 with TRBJ1-4; the D gene is possibly TRBD1 (6 bases). Germline-derived CDR1 and CDR2 are MNHNY and SVGAGI (reference sequence). The CDR3 runs 13 residues. V lost 8 bases and J 7 bases, leaving 14 bases between the germline ends. As DNA, the CDR3 is TGTGCCAGCGGCCGGCAGGGGCGTGAAAAACTGTTTTTT. Its translation: CASGRQGREKLFF.